One T cell receptor (beta chain) is described in this entry. Its antigen is still unknown. Mismatch with germline at one junction end may stem from a read error. The read finishes 3 residues shy of the CDR3 end, and the germline J gene is used to complete it. Germline-derived CDR1 and CDR2 are MNHNS and SASEGT. CDR3 length: 14 residues. Data came from immunoSEQ multiplex PCR; TCRdb stores just in-frame clones and leaves some out. Singletons are absent from the sample, which has over 30,000 clones. The sample belongs to a study of T cell clonality in common variable immunodeficiency. Study outcomes and limitations: Reportedly, TCR beta sequences from common variable immunodeficiency showed fewer deletions and N-nucleotide insertions.

This rearrangement joins TRBV6-1 to TRBJ1-6; 7 positions match TRBD1. Sequencing used peripheral blood mononuclear cells. This clonotype originated in a human donor with common variable immunodeficiency. The CDR3 sequence is CASSEGGRNSPLHF. The CDR3 DNA, read in part, is TGTGCCAGCAGCGAAGGGGGCAGAAATTCACCC.